This TCR beta chain was found in a study of TIL therapy for anti-PD-1-resistant metastatic lung cancer. Looked up from germline, CDR1 is LNHNV and CDR2 is YYDKDF (reference sequence). V lost 1 base to trimming and J lost 2 bases; unmatched junction nucleotides: 5. This CDR3 is built from 15 residues. The immunoSEQ assay was v3. The method was immunoSEQ multiplex PCR; TCRdb's version includes in-frame clones alone and lacks a portion of them. The profile covers more than 55,000 clones, with about two thirds appearing a single time and about 6.3% taken by the ten largest. This clone came up a few times. As to time point: pre-treatment sample, taken before nivolumab and TIL therapy. Enrollment ran from late 2017 to early 2020.

This specimen was blood, taken at baseline. This TCR came from a person aged 25 to 80 with non-small cell lung cancer. V is TRBV15 and J is TRBJ2-7; 7 bases line up with TRBD2. DNA of the CDR3: TGTGCCACCAGCAGAGGGGGAGGGGCTCCCTACGAGCAGTACTTC. Encoded protein: CATSRGGGAPYEQYF.